This T cell receptor beta chain was identified during a study of T cells expressing NK-cell markers. Study information: Sorted CD3+CD56+NKG2C+, CD3+CD56+NKG2C- and CD3+CD56-NKG2C+ T-cell subsets were beta-chain profiled. HCMV seropositivity characterized seven of the eight sequenced donors, and seronegativity one.

From germline, CDR1 is DFQATT and CDR2 SNEGSKA (reference sequence). There are 14 residues in the CDR3. From the 5' RACE reads, TCRdb lists one entry per CDR3 protein and no DNA. The sample data list hundreds of thousands of distinct CDR3 sequences. The chain combines TRBV20-1 with TRBJ2-7; the TRBD1 assignment by TCRdb is unverifiable without DNA. Material for sequencing was blood T cells: a sorted CD56 or NKG2C T cell subset, CD4+ or CD8+ T cells, or bulk PBMC T cells (not recorded which). The receptor comes from a woman between 18 and 75 years old in good health. CDR3 loop: CSARGGRRAYEQYF.